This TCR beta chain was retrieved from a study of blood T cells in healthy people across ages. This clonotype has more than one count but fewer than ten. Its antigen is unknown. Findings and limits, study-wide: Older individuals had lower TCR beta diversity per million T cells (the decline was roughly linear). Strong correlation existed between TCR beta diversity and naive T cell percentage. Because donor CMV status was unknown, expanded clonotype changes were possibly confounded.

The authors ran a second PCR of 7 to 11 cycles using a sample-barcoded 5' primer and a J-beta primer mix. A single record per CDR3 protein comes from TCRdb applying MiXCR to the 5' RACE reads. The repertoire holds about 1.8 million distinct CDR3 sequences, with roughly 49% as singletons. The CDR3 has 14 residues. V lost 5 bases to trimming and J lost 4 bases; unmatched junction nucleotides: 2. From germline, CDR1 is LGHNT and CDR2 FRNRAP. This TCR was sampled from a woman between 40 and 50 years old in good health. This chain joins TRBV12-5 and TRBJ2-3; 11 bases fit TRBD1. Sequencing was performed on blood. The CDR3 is CASGPGQGADTQYF. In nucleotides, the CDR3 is TGTGCTAGTGGTCCGGGACAGGGGGCAGATACGCAGTATTTT.